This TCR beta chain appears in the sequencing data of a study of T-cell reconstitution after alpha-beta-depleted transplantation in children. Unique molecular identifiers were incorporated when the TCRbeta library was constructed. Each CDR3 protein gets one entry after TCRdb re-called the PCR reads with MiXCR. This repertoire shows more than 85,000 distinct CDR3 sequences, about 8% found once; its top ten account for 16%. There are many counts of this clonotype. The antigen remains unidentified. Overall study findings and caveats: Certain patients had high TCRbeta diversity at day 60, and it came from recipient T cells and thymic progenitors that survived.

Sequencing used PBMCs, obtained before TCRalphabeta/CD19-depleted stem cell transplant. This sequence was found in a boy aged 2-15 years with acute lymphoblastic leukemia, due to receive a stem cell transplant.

The CDR3 reads CASTPQGPGELFF. The DNA of the CDR3 is TGTGCCAGCACCCCGCAGGGGCCCGGGGAGCTGTTTTTT. The J gene is TRBJ2-2, the V gene TRBV5-5; the D gene is possibly TRBD1 (6 bases). Between the trimmed V and J ends, which lost 6 bases and 6 bases, there was a span of 12 bases. The V gene's germline CDR1 is SGHKS and CDR2 YYEKEE (reference sequence). CDR3 size: 13 residues. The full variable domain, in which reference TRBV5-5 and TRBJ2-2 provide the parts outside the CDR3, is DAGVTQSPTHLIKTRGQQVTLRCSPISGHKSVSWYQQVLGQGPQFIFQYYEKEERGRGNFPDRFSARQFPNYSSELNVNALLLGDSALYLCASTPQGPGELFFGEGSRLTVL.